The 2 T cell receptor beta chains listed next were all sequenced from one sample in a study of shared clonotypes between healthy human individuals. Terminally differentiated effector memory CD45RA+ cells were left out of the naive CD8 fraction, which was CD45RO-negative and positively selected for CCR7. Measured with immunoSEQ multiplex PCR; TCRdb has only the in-frame clones, and not every one. This sample has about 820,000 clones, with 80% to 95% found just once. Source material: naive CD8+ T cells sorted from blood. The source is a man aged 25 to 40 in good health.

This sequence joins TRBV9 and TRBJ1-5; no definite D call. V was cut by 4 bases and J by 4 bases, with 12 bases left in between. The CDR3 is 14 residues long. Germline V CDR1 and CDR2: SGDLS, YYNGEE. In DNA, the CDR3 is TGTGCCAGCAGCATGGAAGGGTTTAATCAGCCCCAGCATTTT. Protein product: CASSMEGFNQPQHF.

The CDR3 DNA reads TGTGCCAGCAGCGTTGAGGGGTTTCCAAACAATGAGCAGTTCTTC. Amino acid sequence: CASSVEGFPNNEQFF. The chain links TRBV9 to TRBJ2-1, with D possibly being TRBD1 or TRBD2 (5 bases each). The germline CDR1 and CDR2 sequences are SGDLS and YYNGEE. Trimming stripped 2 bases from V and 5 bases from J, with 14 bases between. The length of the CDR3 is 15 residues.